A selection of T cell receptor beta chains follows, all from one sample in a study of blood T cell repertoires in COVID-19. The protocol was immunoSEQ multiplex PCR, while the TCRdb copy is restricted to in-frame clones and leaves out a portion. The sample consists of about 240,000 clones, 87% of them appearing once. The sequenced material came from peripheral blood. Receptors were obtained from a man in his fifties or sixties who had recovered from COVID-19. The CDR3 runs from the conserved cysteine through the conserved F or W. D genes are given only for firm matches. Rows give clone size only sometimes, using once, few, many, or a class for an expanded clone.

-,-,TRBJ1-3,TRBV19,TGTGCCAGTAGTACAGACAGGCTATTCAGCACCATATATTTT,CASSTDRLFSTIYF
-,-,TRBJ1-1,TRBV5-1,TGCGCCAGCAGCTTGGGTGGCAGGTCGCAAGCTTTCTTT,CASSLGGRSQAFF
-,-,TRBJ1-1,TRBV10-3,TGTGCCATCACCAAGACAGAGAACACTGAAGCTTTCTTT,CAITKTENTEAFF
TRBD1,-,TRBJ1-1,TRBV7-2,TGTGCCAGCAGCTTAATCCGGACAGGAGTCACTGAAGCTTTCTTT,CASSLIRTGVTEAFF
-,-,TRBJ2-3,TRBV9,TGTGCCAGCAGCAGAACCGGGACACTCTCGGCCGGCACAGATACGCAGTATTTT,CASSRTGTLSAGTDTQYF
TRBD1,-,TRBJ1-1,TRBV18,TGTGCCAGCTCTCCCGGGGGACAGGGGCCCACTGAAGCTTTCTTT,CASSPGGQGPTEAFF
TRBD1,-,TRBJ2-7,TRBV7-9,TGTGCCAGCAGCATGGACAGGGAAGAGCAGTACTTC,CASSMDREEQYF
-,-,TRBJ2-3,TRBV4-1,TGCGCCAGCAGCCAAGATTTTCAGACAGATACGCAGTATTTT,CASSQDFQTDTQYF
-,-,TRBJ2-2,TRBV24-1,TGTGCCACCAGTGATCCCCCACAGTCCGGGGAGCTGTTTTTT,CATSDPPQSGELFF
-,-,TRBJ2-2,TRBV18,TGTGCCAGCTCACCCACGGGGAACACCGGGGAGCTGTTTTTT,CASSPTGNTGELFF
-,-,TRBJ2-1,TRBV7-9,TGTGCCAGCAGCTTAGCGACAGTCAGCTCCTACAATGAGCAGTTCTTC,CASSLATVSSYNEQFF
-,-,TRBJ2-2,TRBV12-3/TRBV12-4,TGTGCCAGCAGTTTGGAGGGGGAGCTGTTTTTT,CASSLEGELFF
-,once,TRBJ1-1,TRBV5-1,TGCGCCAGCAGCCTGTCCCCCACTGAAGCTTTCTTT,CASSLSPTEAFF
TRBD1,-,TRBJ1-5,TRBV6-1,TGTGCCAGCAGTGAACGGTTGGGACAGGGTGGCAATCAGCCCCAGCATTTT,CASSERLGQGGNQPQHF
TRBD1,-,TRBJ1-5,TRBV12-5,TGTGCTAGTGCCGCAGACAGGGGAAAGGGACAGCCCCAGCATTTT,CASAADRGKGQPQHF
TRBD2,-,TRBJ2-1,TRBV5-1,TGCGCCAGCAGCTTTTCAGGGACTAATATCGGCAATGAGCAGTTCTTC,CASSFSGTNIGNEQFF
-,-,TRBJ2-7,TRBV6-5,TGTGCCAGCAGCTTAAACAGGGCCGAGCAGTACTTC,CASSLNRAEQYF
-,-,TRBJ2-1,TRBV3-1/TRBV3-2,TGTGCCAGCAGCCATCCCAGGGGGCGGGGGGGCTACAATGAGCAGTTCTTC,CASSHPRGRGGYNEQFF
TRBD2,-,TRBJ2-3,TRBV24-1,TGTGCCACCAGCGGTACGGCGGGGGGGTGGGGAGATACGCAGTATTTT,CATSGTAGGWGDTQYF
TRBD1,-,TRBJ1-2,TRBV29-1,TGCAGCGTAGAGACGACAGGGGAAGGAGACTATGGCTACACCTTC,CSVETTGEGDYGYTF
-,-,TRBJ1-4,TRBV9,TGTGCCAGCAGCGCCCGCGCGGCGACTAATGAAAAACTGTTTTTT,CASSARAATNEKLFF
-,-,TRBJ1-1,TRBV20-1,TGCAGTGCTAGTGAGCCGACAGTTCATTACACTGAAGCTTTCTTT,CSASEPTVHYTEAFF
TRBD1,-,TRBJ2-7,TRBV10-3,TGTGCCATCAGGAAGACAGGGACCGAGCAGTACTTC,CAIRKTGTEQYF
-,-,TRBJ2-2,TRBV7-9,TGTGCCAGCAGCTTAGCGGTAGCGGCAACGAACACCGGGGAGCTGTTTTTT,CASSLAVAATNTGELFF
-,once,TRBJ1-4,TRBV6-5,TGTGCCACCACAGGGATCTCTAATGAAAAACTGTTTTTT,CATTGISNEKLFF
-,-,TRBJ2-7,TRBV2,TGTGCCAGCAGGGAGGGGAGATACTACGAGCAGTACTTC,CASREGRYYEQYF
TRBD2,-,TRBJ2-1,TRBV6-5,TGTGCCAGCAGTTACTCCCTACGGGGGGGCGGGAATGAGCAGTTCTTC,CASSYSLRGGGNEQFF
-,once,TRBJ2-1,TRBV6-1,TGTGCCAGCAGTGAAAGGGGACATATGCAGTTCTTC,CASSERGHMQFF
TRBD2,few,TRBJ2-3,TRBV4-2,TGTGCCAGCAGCCAAGATATAGCGGGGGACACAGATACGCAGTATTTT,CASSQDIAGDTDTQYF
TRBD1,once,TRBJ2-1,TRBV7-8,TGTGCCAGCAGCCCATCGGGGGGGACAGGGGGCCTCCGGCAGTTCTTC,CASSPSGGTGGLRQFF
TRBD2,-,TRBJ2-7,TRBV9,TGTGCCAGCAGCGTCGTCGGGACTACCTCGGGCGAGCAGTACTTC,CASSVVGTTSGEQYF
TRBD2,-,TRBJ2-3,TRBV5-1,TGCGCCAGCAGCTGGGGCGGTAGCGGGGGCACAGATACGCAGTATTTT,CASSWGGSGGTDTQYF
-,-,TRBJ2-2,TRBV14,TGTGCCAGCAGCCAGAGTACCGGGGAGCTGTTTTTT,CASSQSTGELFF
TRBD1,-,TRBJ2-5,TRBV9,TGTGCCAGCAGCATCTCGGACAGGGGAGGAGAGACCCAGTACTTC,CASSISDRGGETQYF
TRBD2,-,TRBJ2-4,TRBV9,TGTGCCAGCAGCCCAGGAGGGGCGGGGGAGGGCAAAAACATTCAGTACTTC,CASSPGGAGEGKNIQYF
TRBD2,-,TRBJ2-3,TRBV10-1,TGCGCCAGCAGTGATTCGGGACTAGCGGGGGGCAATACGCAGTATTTT,CASSDSGLAGGNTQYF
-,-,TRBJ2-5,TRBV12-3/TRBV12-4,TGTGCCAGCAGTTTTTTCATGGAGACCCAGTACTTC,CASSFFMETQYF
TRBD1,-,TRBJ1-2,TRBV5-1,TGCGCCAGCAGCCGAGCGGGACAGGGACCCTATGGCTACACCTTC,CASSRAGQGPYGYTF
-,-,TRBJ1-2,TRBV21-1,TGTGCCAGCAGCAAATCAACCGGGACAGGGGACTATGGCTACACCTTC,CASSKSTGTGDYGYTF
TRBD2,once,TRBJ2-4,TRBV4-1,TGCGCCAGCAGCCAATGGATTTGGATTGGGGAGGGAGAAAACATTCAGTACTTC,CASSQWIWIGEGENIQYF
TRBD2,-,TRBJ2-1,TRBV18,TGTGCCAGCTCACGCTCGGGGGGGGACAATGAGCAGTTCTTC,CASSRSGGDNEQFF
-,-,TRBJ1-4,TRBV7-9,TGTGCCAGCAGCTTAAATAGAGGGGAAAAACTGTTTTTT,CASSLNRGEKLFF
TRBD1,-,TRBJ1-2,TRBV6-5,TGTGCCAGCAGTCGGGCCGGGACAGGGAGCGGCTACACCTTC,CASSRAGTGSGYTF
-,few,TRBJ2-7,TRBV7-8,TGTGCCAGCAGCTTAGCGCAGGGAACAGGCGGGCAGTACTTC,CASSLAQGTGGQYF